This TCR beta chain was sequenced in a study of T cells expressing NK-cell markers. Study conclusions and caveats: Whether the expanded NKG2C+ T cell clones recognized HCMV remained unclear.

TCRdb re-called the 5' RACE reads, yielding one record per CDR3 amino acid sequence without DNA. In all, the sample yields roughly 110,000 distinct CDR3 sequences. Comments on this clonotype: What it binds is not known.

Germline loops: CDR1 SGHNT, CDR2 YENEEA. This CDR3 has 13 amino acids. The rearrangement links TRBV11-3 to TRBJ2-1; TCRdb indicates TRBD1, and absent DNA this call remains unverified. The origin of this receptor is a woman between 18 and 70 years old in good health. The sample was blood T cells: a sorted CD56 or NKG2C T cell subset, CD4+ or CD8+ T cells, or bulk PBMC T cells (not recorded which). The CDR3 region is CASSPRLPGEQFF.